This T cell receptor (beta chain) emerged from a study of early T cells in non-severe SARS-CoV-2 infection. Overall study: Bulk RNA isolated from unsorted whole blood underwent sequencing; chains were not paired. Regarding the study as a whole: Private and CD4 specificities were missed by VDJdb matching, skewed to anti-spike CD8.

This CDR3 is built from 14 residues. Germline V gene data show CDR1 as SSHAT and CDR2 as FNYEAQ (reference sequence). V gave up 5 bases and J gave up 2 bases; unmatched junction bases: 4. Details on this clonotype: Antigen specificity is unknown.

Individual cDNA molecules each received unique molecular identifiers attached to them. TCRdb ran MiXCR on the 5' RACE reads and lists one entry per CDR3 protein. The sample lists around 53,000 distinct CDR3 sequences, 8.5% to 10% occurring once. The sequence came from an adult who was a healthcare worker with PCR-confirmed SARS-CoV-2 infection or an uninfected control (not recorded which). The chain has TRBV7-7 and TRBJ2-7; 9 bases match TRBD1. Sequences were obtained from whole blood. CDR3 bases: TGTGCCAGCAGCCCCGGGACAGGGCCCTACGAGCAGTACTTC. Translation: CASSPGTGPYEQYF.